Each of the 5 T cell receptor beta chains below was sequenced from the same sample in a study of regulatory T cells in long-lasting Graves disease. Arm-PCR of CDR3 regions and iRepertoire HTBI primers were the basis on which TCR beta libraries were built. TCRdb re-derived calls from the multiplex PCR reads in MiXCR, one entry per CDR3 protein. The sample lists about 430,000 distinct CDR3 sequences; 15% were seen once. As for time point: newly diagnosed GD, antithyroid drugs for less than 3 months. With RNA extracted from PBMCs as input, the TCR library was made. These data were likewise used in another study, on T cells in Graves' hyperthyroidism and ophthalmopathy.

The sample in question was peripheral blood mononuclear cells (PBMCs), obtained at new diagnosis, from a patient treated with antithyroid drugs. The receptors shown here come from a woman aged 40 to 55 with Graves disease.

The CDR3 sequence is CASSLASDYNEQFF. CDR3 nucleotide sequence: TGTGCCAGCAGTTTAGCTAGTGATTACAATGAGCAGTTCTTC. This chain uses TRBV28 with TRBJ2-1; D not certain. CDR3 size: 14 residues. V lost 2 bases, J lost 4 bases, and 9 bases lay in between. Germline V gene data show CDR1 as MDHEN and CDR2 as SYDVKM. Filled out from reference TRBV28 and TRBJ2-1, the complete variable domain reads DVKVTQSSRYLVKRTGEKVFLECVQDMDHENMFWYRQDPGLGLRLIYFSYDVKMKEKGDIPEGYSVSREKKERFSLILESASTNQTSMYLCASSLASDYNEQFFGPGTRLTVL.

This chain links TRBV5-6 with TRBJ1-1, with D possibly TRBD1 on 5 matching bases. The CDR3 is made up of 16 amino acids. Trimming took off 0 bases at V and 5 bases at J, with 17 bases between the two ends. Germline values: CDR1 SGHDT, CDR2 YYEEEE. Here the CDR3 reads CASSLDGGGLRTEAFF. DNA for the CDR3: TGTGCCAGCAGCTTGGACGGGGGAGGCTTAAGAACTGAAGCTTTCTTT.

This clonotype occurred many times. CDR3 sequence: CASIELGTDTQYF. The CDR3 DNA follows: TGTGCCAGTATAGAATTAGGCACAGATACGCAGTATTTT. The chain has TRBV27 and TRBJ2-3; D is ambiguous. The length of the CDR3 is 13 residues. Germline CDR1 reads MNHEY; CDR2 reads SMNVEV (reference sequence). The V and J ends lost 9 bases and 1 base respectively, with 11 bases between them.

Details on this clonotype: Just one base apart from a much larger clone, this may be a read error. The chain is built from TRBV5-1 and TRBJ2-5, with TRBD2 identical over 7 bases. The V gene end was trimmed by 4 bases and the J gene end by 2 bases; junction bases not matched to a gene: 14. Germline V CDR1 and CDR2: SGHRS, YFSETQ. The CDR3 covers 17 residues. As DNA, the CDR3 is TGCGCCAGCAGCCCGGGACTAACGGGAGCATGGCAAGAGACCCAGTACTTC. As protein: CASSPGLTGAWQETQYF.

This clonotype was seen ten or more times. V gene TRBV2 combines with J gene TRBJ2-3; 8 bases agree with TRBD1. Per the germline V gene, CDR1 is SNHLY and CDR2 is FYNNEI. CDR3 length: 14 amino acids. The V segment lost 8 bases and the J segment 0 bases; nucleotides outside the gene matches: 4. In nucleotides, the CDR3 is TGTGCCAGCTGTTGGGACAGGAGCACAGATACGCAGTATTTT. Its translation is CASCWDRSTDTQYF.